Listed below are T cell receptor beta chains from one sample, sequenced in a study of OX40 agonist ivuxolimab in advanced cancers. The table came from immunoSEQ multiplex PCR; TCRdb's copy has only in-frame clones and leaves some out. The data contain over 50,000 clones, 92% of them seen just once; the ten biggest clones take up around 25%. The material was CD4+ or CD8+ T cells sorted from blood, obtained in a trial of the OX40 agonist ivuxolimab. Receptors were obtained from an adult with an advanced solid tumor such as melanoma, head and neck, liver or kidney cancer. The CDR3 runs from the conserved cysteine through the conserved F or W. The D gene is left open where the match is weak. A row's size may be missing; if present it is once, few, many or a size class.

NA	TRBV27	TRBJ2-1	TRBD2	CASSFGAGGFNEQFF	TGTGCCAGCAGTTTTGGGGCGGGAGGTTTCAATGAGCAGTTCTTC
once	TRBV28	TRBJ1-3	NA	CASSFSEGPPADTIYF	TGTGCCAGCAGTTTCAGCGAGGGTCCCCCGGCGGACACCATATATTTT
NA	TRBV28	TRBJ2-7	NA	CASSLSHREGEQYF	TGTGCCAGCAGTTTATCTCACAGGGAAGGGGAGCAGTACTTC
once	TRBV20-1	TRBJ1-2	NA	CSAGRGNGYTF	TGCAGTGCAGGACGGGGTAATGGCTACACCTTC
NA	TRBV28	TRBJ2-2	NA	CASSPDWANSGLDTGELFF	TGTGCCAGCAGTCCTGATTGGGCGAACTCGGGGTTGGACACCGGGGAGCTGTTTTTT
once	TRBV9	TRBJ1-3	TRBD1	CASSGRTGRSGNTIYF	TGTGCCAGCAGCGGAAGGACAGGGCGCTCTGGAAACACCATATATTTT
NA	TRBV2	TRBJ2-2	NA	CASSEPLGAGELFF	TGTGCCAGCAGTGAGCCCCTGGGGGCCGGGGAGCTGTTTTTT
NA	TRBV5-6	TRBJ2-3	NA	CARPPTVCTDTQYF	TGTGCCAGGCCTCCCACCGTTTGCACAGATACGCAGTATTTT
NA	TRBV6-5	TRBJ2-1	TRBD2	CASSYAGLANEQFF	TGTGCCAGCAGTTATGCGGGACTAGCTAATGAGCAGTTCTTC
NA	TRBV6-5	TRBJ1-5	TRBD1	CASRGTVLQPQHF	TGTGCCAGCAGGGGGACAGTTCTTCAGCCCCAGCATTTT
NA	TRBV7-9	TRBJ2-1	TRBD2	CASSRTSGPNYNEQFF	TGTGCCAGCAGCCGGACTAGCGGGCCAAACTACAATGAGCAGTTCTTC
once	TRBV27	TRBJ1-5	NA	CASSHPYQPQHF	TGTGCCAGCAGTCACCCCTATCAGCCCCAGCATTTT
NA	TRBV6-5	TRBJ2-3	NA	CASSPPYSNTQYF	TGTGCCAGCAGTCCCCCCTACTCTAATACGCAGTATTTT
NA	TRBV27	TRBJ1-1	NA	CASSPWGNTEAFF	TGTGCCAGCAGTCCGTGGGGGAACACTGAAGCTTTCTTT
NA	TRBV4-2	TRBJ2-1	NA	CASSQSHGASSYNEQFF	TGTGCCAGCAGCCAAAGTCACGGGGCCAGCTCCTACAATGAGCAGTTCTTC
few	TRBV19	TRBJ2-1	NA	CASSIDPQGLSSYNEQFF	TGTGCCAGTAGTATAGATCCCCAGGGTTTGAGCTCCTACAATGAGCAGTTCTTC
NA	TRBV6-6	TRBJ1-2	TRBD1	CASSYLRQGSDGYTF	TGTGCCAGCAGTTACCTGAGACAGGGGTCGGATGGCTACACCTTC